This T cell receptor (beta chain) was captured by sequencing in a study of metastatic and nonmetastatic thyroid tumors. This clone was picked up a small number of times. Its antigen is undetermined. With a much larger clone just one base away, this may be a read error. Every patient underwent thyroid surgery untreated. Broader study findings: Reported TCR beta diversity, measured in blood and tumor, was significantly higher for malignant thyroid tumors than for benign nodules.

Germline values: CDR1 DFQATT, CDR2 SNEGSKA (reference sequence). Trimming pared 1 base from V and 6 bases from J, leaving 7 bases between. CDR3 size: 12 residues. As processed by the authors: To classify distant metastasis in papillary thyroid cancer, a model was built from CDR3 differences across clinicopathological groups. Via MiXCR, TCRdb re-called the PCR reads. None of the V and J calls come from the authors' own analysis; TCRdb made them. The sample gives 25,000 to 30,000 clones, 20% to 25% of which show up once; 20% to 30% is in the top ten. The TCR was taken from a male donor with papillary thyroid cancer or a benign thyroid nodule (not recorded which). Some clones in this sample may be carry-over from other donors' samples. The rearrangement uses TRBV20-1 and TRBJ2-1; no reliable D call. Material for sequencing was blood. CDR3: CSARVSSNEQFF. DNA of the CDR3: TGCAGTGCTAGAGTGAGCTCCAATGAGCAGTTCTTC.